These 21 T cell receptor beta chains share one sample of origin, sequenced in a study of blood T cell repertoires in COVID-19. The repertoire was sequenced with immunoSEQ multiplex PCR; TCRdb's copy has only in-frame clones and lacks some. The table lists 150,000 to 200,000 clones, nearly 90% of them singletons. Source material: peripheral blood. All receptors come from a man aged 55 to 70 with active or convalescent COVID-19.

This clone was seen only once. J is TRBJ1-2 and V is TRBV9, with D unclear. Trimming shortened V by 3 bases and J by 4 bases, and 4 bases separated the two germline ends. CDR3 length: 11 residues. The germline CDR1 and CDR2 sequences are SGDLS and YYNGEE. In nucleotides, the CDR3 is TGTGCCAGCAGCGAGAGCTATGGCTACACCTTC. The encoded protein is CASSESYGYTF.

The chain links TRBV19 to TRBJ1-5; 7 positions agree with TRBD1. Germline V CDR1 and CDR2: LNHDA, SQIVND (reference sequence). The CDR3 loop spans 16 amino acids. The trim removed 5 bases at V and 4 bases at J, leaving 11 bases unmatched. CDR3 bases: TGTGCCAGTAGTGCTGGGTACAGGGGCGGAAATCAGCCCCAGCATTTT. The encoded protein is CASSAGYRGGNQPQHF.

The chain employs TRBV15 and TRBJ2-1; 7 nucleotides agree with TRBD1. Germline assignment: CDR1 LNHNV and CDR2 YYDKDF (reference sequence). This CDR3 contains 14 residues. The J segment lost 6 bases and the V segment lost 3 bases, leaving 5 bases of the junction unmatched. The CDR3 DNA reads TGTGCCACCAGCAGTGGGACAGTGCGCAATGAGCAGTTCTTC. Translated: CATSSGTVRNEQFF.

The CDR3 reads CASSSRSDRTNEKLFF. The DNA for the CDR3 is TGTGCCAGCAGCTCTCGGTCAGACAGGACGAATGAAAAACTGTTTTTT. The J gene is TRBJ1-4, the V gene TRBV11-2; possibly TRBD1 for D (6 bases). The CDR3 consists of 16 residues. Germline assignment: CDR1 SGHAT and CDR2 FQNNGV. Between the trimmed V and J ends, which lost 4 bases and 5 bases, there was a span of 17 bases.

This chain connects TRBV28 to TRBJ2-7; TRBD1 matches 9 bases. The V and J ends lost 4 bases and 3 bases, in that order; junction bases with no gene match: 7. Germline CDR1 MDHEN, CDR2 SYDVKM. The length of the CDR3 is 15 residues. The CDR3 region has the DNA TGTGCCAGCAGTTCACAGGGGGCCGGAGGCTACGAGCAGTACTTC. Protein product: CASSSQGAGGYEQYF. Full variable domain (missing parts from reference TRBV28 and TRBJ2-7): DVKVTQSSRYLVKRTGEKVFLECVQDMDHENMFWYRQDPGLGLRLIYFSYDVKMKEKGDIPEGYSVSREKKERFSLILESASTNQTSMYLCASSSQGAGGYEQYFGPGTRLTVT.

This chain links TRBV5-1 with TRBJ2-7, with D perhaps TRBD2 (5 bases). The CDR3 loop spans 14 amino acids. Germline CDR1 SGHRS, CDR2 YFSETQ. Trimming shortened V by 1 base and J by 4 bases, and 12 bases separated the two germline ends. The CDR3 DNA is TGCGCCAGCAGCTTGTACGAGGGTCTTTACGAGCAGTACTTC. Translated: CASSLYEGLYEQYF. The full variable domain, with the rest looked up from reference TRBV5-1 and TRBJ2-7, is KAGVTQTPRYLIKTRGQQVTLSCSPISGHRSVSWYQQTPGQGLQFLFEYFSETQRNKGNFPGRFSGRQFSNSRSEMNVSTLELGDSALYLCASSLYEGLYEQYFGPGTRLTVT.

V gene TRBV11-3 combines with J gene TRBJ2-1, with D possibly being TRBD2 (6 bases). V was pared by 0 bases and J by 9 bases, with 12 bases between. Germline V gene lookup returns CDR1 SGHNT and CDR2 YENEEA. This CDR3 spans 14 amino acids. The CDR3 DNA reads TGTGCCAGCAGCTTAGATTGGCAGGGAGGTGAGCAGTTCTTC. Its translation is CASSLDWQGGEQFF.

V and J are TRBV30 and TRBJ1-1; perhaps TRBD1 as D (6 bases). Germline values: CDR1 GTSNPN, CDR2 SVGIG (reference sequence). The germline V and J ends were trimmed by 4 bases and 0 bases, with 15 bases remaining between them. The CDR3 sequence is 15 residues long. The CDR3 nucleotides read TGTGCCTGGAAGGGTCAGGGGAACCTGAACACTGAAGCTTTCTTT. It yields the protein CAWKGQGNLNTEAFF.

The chain recombines TRBV30 with TRBJ1-1; a weak D match, TRBD1 (6 bases). Trimming removed 5 bases from V and 1 base from J, with 17 bases in between. The germline gives CDR1 GTSNPN, CDR2 SVGIG (reference sequence). The CDR3 is 15 amino acids. The chain's CDR3 is CAWGSTGTPNTEAFF. The DNA of the CDR3 is TGTGCCTGGGGATCCACCGGGACACCGAACACTGAAGCTTTCTTT.

Only one count was recorded for this clone. The chain joins TRBV7-2 to TRBJ2-5, with TRBD2 matching 9 bases. The CDR3 is 12 residues long. Germline CDR1 is SGHTA and CDR2 is FQGNSA. J lost 5 bases, V lost 6 bases, and 1 base had no gene match. The DNA of the CDR3 is TGTGCCAGCAGAACTAGCGGGGAGACCCAGTACTTC. Its protein product is CASRTSGETQYF.

This chain uses TRBV5-1 with TRBJ1-2, with D hard to call. The CDR3 extends over 13 amino acids. The V gene lost 7 bases and the J gene lost 1 base, with 11 bases spanning the gap. Germline CDR1 reads SGHRS; CDR2 reads YFSETQ. The CDR3 DNA is TGCGCCAGCGCCCCCGCCGGTAACTATGGCTACACCTTC. Protein: CASAPAGNYGYTF. The complete variable domain, with remaining parts taken from reference TRBV5-1 and TRBJ1-2, reads KAGVTQTPRYLIKTRGQQVTLSCSPISGHRSVSWYQQTPGQGLQFLFEYFSETQRNKGNFPGRFSGRQFSNSRSEMNVSTLELGDSALYLCASAPAGNYGYTFGSGTRLTVV.

V is TRBV6-6 and J is TRBJ2-7; 10 bases align to TRBD2. With V trimmed by 7 bases and J by 6 bases, 12 bases remained unmatched. The CDR3 sequence is 15 residues long. The germline V gene encodes CDR1 MNHNY and CDR2 SVGAGI (reference sequence). CDR3 in amino acids: CASTPKLAGAIEQYF. The CDR3 nucleotides are TGTGCCAGCACCCCCAAGCTAGCGGGGGCAATCGAGCAGTACTTC.

The V and J genes are TRBV25-1 and TRBJ1-4, with TRBD1 matching over 8 bases. There are 15 residues in the CDR3. Per the germline V gene, CDR1 is MGHDK and CDR2 is SYGVNS. V dropped 4 bases and J dropped 0; count of bases not matched to a gene: 1. CDR3: CASSVQGATNEKLFF. The DNA for the CDR3 is TGTGCCAGCAGTGTACAGGGGGCAACTAATGAAAAACTGTTTTTT.

The gene calls are TRBV10-2 and TRBJ1-5; 7 bases map to TRBD1. Germline V CDR1 and CDR2: WSHSY, SAAADI. J gave up 0 bases and V 0 bases, and 8 bases lay outside the gene matches. This CDR3 is 18 amino acids long. The CDR3 region has the DNA TGCGCCAGCAGTGAGTCAGGGGGCGCCCCAGGTAGCAATCAGCCCCAGCATTTT. Translated, it gives CASSESGGAPGSNQPQHF.

This clone was detected a few times. The chain joins TRBV10-3 to TRBJ2-7, with 10 nucleotides matching TRBD1. The CDR3 extends over 17 amino acids. With V trimmed by 4 bases and J by 2 bases, 11 bases remained unmatched. The germline V gene has CDR1 ENHRY and CDR2 SYGVKD. CDR3 sequence: CAISGRLGQGLAYEQYF. In DNA form, the CDR3 reads TGTGCCATCAGTGGGAGGTTGGGACAGGGGTTGGCCTACGAGCAGTACTTC.

The CDR3: CASSETGTYNSPLHF. In DNA, the CDR3 is TGTGCCAGCAGTGAAACAGGAACTTATAATTCACCCCTCCACTTT. The chain is built from TRBV6-4 and TRBJ1-6; the D gene is possibly TRBD1 (5 bases). The V end was cut by 3 bases, the J end by 4 bases, with 10 bases between. The CDR3 has 15 amino acids. Per germline, CDR1 MRHNA and CDR2 SNTAGT.

The chain couples TRBV5-1 to TRBJ1-5, with D possibly matching TRBD1 (6 bases). The CDR3 has 13 amino acids. Germline V gene lookup returns CDR1 SGHRS and CDR2 YFSETQ. Trimming shortened V by 6 bases and J by 0 bases, and 7 bases separated the two germline ends. The CDR3 DNA is TGCGCCAGCATGGGACATAGCAATCAGCCCCAGCATTTT. Translation gives CASMGHSNQPQHF. Filled out from reference TRBV5-1 and TRBJ1-5, the complete variable domain reads KAGVTQTPRYLIKTRGQQVTLSCSPISGHRSVSWYQQTPGQGLQFLFEYFSETQRNKGNFPGRFSGRQFSNSRSEMNVSTLELGDSALYLCASMGHSNQPQHFGDGTRLSIL.

This chain uses TRBV30 with TRBJ2-1; 9 nucleotides match TRBD1. V lost 5 bases to trimming and J lost 4 bases; unmatched junction nucleotides: 9. CDR3 length: 15 amino acids. Germline CDR1 is GTSNPN and CDR2 is SVGIG (reference sequence). The CDR3, as DNA: TGTGCCTGGCACACAACAGGGGGCTGGTACAATGAGCAGTTCTTC. It encodes CAWHTTGGWYNEQFF.

The chain joins TRBV30 to TRBJ1-3; D is possibly TRBD1 (6 bases). The CDR3 runs to 15 residues. Germline CDR1 GTSNPN, CDR2 SVGIG (reference sequence). Trimming removed 5 bases at V and 2 bases at J, with 16 bases between. The CDR3 loop is CAWLTSGGPGNTIYF. CDR3 nucleotides: TGTGCCTGGCTTACCAGCGGGGGCCCTGGAAACACCATATATTTT.

The V call is TRBV30, the J call TRBJ1-2; D is unclear. V was pared by 2 bases and J by 5 bases, with 18 bases between. This CDR3 spans 15 amino acids. The germline V gene encodes CDR1 GTSNPN and CDR2 SVGIG (reference sequence). Written as DNA, the CDR3 is TGTGCCTGGAGTAATGGGCTGGTGACGGCGTATGGCTACACCTTC. This codes for CAWSNGLVTAYGYTF.

This clone occurred once. The chain couples TRBV19 to TRBJ1-5; 7 bases align to TRBD1. V lost 6 bases to trimming and J lost 2 bases; unmatched junction nucleotides: 10. Germline CDR1 reads LNHDA; CDR2 reads SQIVND (reference sequence). The CDR3 contains 16 residues. CDR3 sequence (DNA): TGTGCCAGTAGCAAGGGACAGCAGGTGGGCAATCAGCCCCAGCATTTT. It codes for CASSKGQQVGNQPQHF.